These 21 T cell receptor beta chains came from one sample sequenced in a study of Ad26.COV2.S vaccination and SARS-CoV-2 variants. Method: immunoSEQ multiplex PCR; TCRdb's copy keeps in-frame clones and lacks some. The table records some 250,000 clones, around 89% of them present only once. Treatment of the sample: roughly 19 received Ad26.COV2.S at low or high dose, single or two shots; 5 received placebo; per-sample allocation not given. Specimen acquisition occurred on day 63 following the initial vaccine or placebo injection. The sample in question was peripheral blood, obtained in a trial of Ad26.COV2.S vaccine versus placebo. All receptors come from a person aged 18-60 years who received the Ad26.COV2.S COVID-19 vaccine or a placebo.

This clone has only a few counts. This rearrangement joins TRBV7-6 to TRBJ2-1; 12 nucleotides line up with TRBD2. Germline values: CDR1 SGHVS, CDR2 FNYEAQ. The V gene end was trimmed by 2 bases and the J gene end by 1 base; junction bases not matched to a gene: 9. The length of the CDR3 is 19 residues. The CDR3 DNA sequence: TGTGCCAGCAGCTTAATAGAGTTTCTAGCGGGAGGGTCCTACAATGAGCAGTTCTTC. Its protein is CASSLIEFLAGGSYNEQFF.

This chain links TRBV7-9 with TRBJ1-1, with TRBD1 matching 7 bases. CDR1 SEHNR and CDR2 FQNEAQ come from the germline V gene (reference sequence). The CDR3 contains 16 residues. V dropped 4 bases and J dropped 4; count of bases not matched to a gene: 12. CDR3 in DNA: TGTGCCAGCAGCTCGTACAGGGGTTGGGGAGGCACTGAAGCTTTCTTT. Amino acid sequence: CASSSYRGWGGTEAFF.

This sequence joins TRBV6-5 and TRBJ2-2, with D uncertain. Trimming shortened V by 4 bases and J by 9 bases, and 21 bases separated the two germline ends. The CDR3 totals 16 residues. Germline CDR1 MNHEY, CDR2 SVGAGI. The CDR3, as DNA: TGTGCCAGCAGTTCCTTTCCACGGACCGGATTCTGGGAGCTGTTTTTT. Translation gives CASSSFPRTGFWELFF.

This sequence joins TRBV9 and TRBJ2-1; 8 bases map to TRBD1. CDR1 and CDR2 from the germline V gene are SGDLS and YYNGEE. V shed 0 bases, J shed 2 bases, and the junction held 7 bases outside the gene matches. The CDR3 loop spans 17 amino acids. CDR3 loop: CASSVDRGALAYNEQFF. The CDR3 DNA reads TGTGCCAGCAGCGTAGACAGGGGGGCCCTAGCCTACAATGAGCAGTTCTTC.

The gene calls are TRBV27 and TRBJ1-4; D gene uncertain. V was shortened by 2 bases and J by 0 bases, with 7 bases between the two germline ends. CDR1 is MNHEY, CDR2 SMNVEV, per germline (reference sequence). The CDR3 has 15 residues. The CDR3 nucleotides read TGTGCCAGCAGTTTACAGGCAGCAACTAATGAAAAACTGTTTTTT. Translation gives CASSLQAATNEKLFF. Based on the CDR3 plus reference TRBV27 and TRBJ1-4, the full variable domain is EAQVTQNPRYLITVTGKKLTVTCSQNMNHEYMSWYRQDPGLGLRQIYYSMNVEVTDKGDVPEGYKVSRKEKRNFPLILESPSPNQTSLYFCASSLQAATNEKLFFGSGTQLSVL.

The chain joins TRBV29-1 to TRBJ2-1; 9 bases match TRBD2. Germline assignment: CDR1 SQVTM and CDR2 ANQGSEA. The length of the CDR3 is 14 residues. The V and J ends lost 7 bases and 3 bases, in that order; junction bases with no gene match: 7. The CDR3 DNA reads as TGCAGCGCTCCAGGACTAGCGAGCTACAATGAGCAGTTCTTC. Protein product: CSAPGLASYNEQFF.

The chain combines TRBV5-1 with TRBJ2-7; D not resolved. V lost 4 bases and J 3 bases, leaving 11 bases between the germline ends. The CDR3 spans 13 residues. Germline V CDR1 and CDR2: SGHRS, YFSETQ. For the CDR3, the DNA is TGCGCCAGCAGCCATGGGCCTAGCTACGAGCAGTACTTC. This translates into CASSHGPSYEQYF.

The chain combines TRBV7-2 with TRBJ2-3; weak D call: TRBD1 (7 bases). This CDR3 has 16 residues. V lost 5 bases and J lost 4, with 19 bases in between. The germline V gene encodes CDR1 SGHTA and CDR2 FQGNSA. In DNA, the CDR3 is TGTGCCAGCAGCCCTACCGGACAGGCGGGGCCAGATACGCAGTATTTT. It specifies CASSPTGQAGPDTQYF.

In this sample, this clone turned up once. This chain joins TRBV7-9 and TRBJ2-1, with TRBD2 identical over 9 bases. Germline lookup yields CDR1 SEHNR and CDR2 FQNEAQ (reference sequence). Trimming at V came to 0 bases and at J to 7 bases, leaving 4 bases not matched to a gene. The CDR3 totals 15 residues. The CDR3 loop reads CASSLAFSGRNEQFF. CDR3 nucleotide sequence: TGTGCCAGCAGCTTAGCATTTAGCGGGAGAAATGAGCAGTTCTTC.

The gene calls are TRBV18 and TRBJ2-7; 9 bases are shared with TRBD1. CDR3 length: 15 amino acids. Germline V gives CDR1 KGHSH, CDR2 LQKENI. Germline trimming cut 3 bases from V and 5 bases from J; bases unmatched to any gene: 8. CDR3 bases: TGTGCCAGCTCACCCCCCGGGACAGGGTCCCACGAGCAGTACTTC. Protein: CASSPPGTGSHEQYF.

The gene calls are TRBV7-2 and TRBJ2-4, with D hard to call. V lost 5 bases and J lost 9, with 14 bases in between. This CDR3 comprises 13 residues. The germline CDR1 and CDR2 sequences are SGHTA and FQGNSA. CDR3 protein: CASSATGQTIQYF. The CDR3 DNA sequence: TGTGCCAGCAGCGCGACGGGCCAAACCATTCAGTACTTC.

This rearrangement joins TRBV27 to TRBJ1-2; 7 nucleotides agree with TRBD1. Germline V gene lookup returns CDR1 MNHEY and CDR2 SMNVEV (reference sequence). The V segment lost 7 bases and the J segment 8 bases; nucleotides outside the gene matches: 13. The CDR3 sequence is 14 residues long. The CDR3 reads CASKGQSRQGGYTF. CDR3 coding DNA: TGTGCCAGCAAGGGCCAGTCTAGACAGGGCGGCTACACCTTC.

The V gene is TRBV25-1, the J gene TRBJ2-7; TRBD2 aligns across 10 bases. The CDR3 spans 15 residues. Germline V gene lookup returns CDR1 MGHDK and CDR2 SYGVNS. Germline trimming cut 5 bases from V and 4 bases from J; bases unmatched to any gene: 8. CDR3 sequence (DNA): TGTGCCAGCAGTAATCTAGCGGGAGCAAGGTACGAGCAGTACTTC. Translated, it gives CASSNLAGARYEQYF.

This sequence joins TRBV29-1 and TRBJ2-3, with TRBD1 identical over 8 bases. CDR3 length equals 13 residues. CDR1 SQVTM and CDR2 ANQGSEA come from the germline V gene. Losses at the gene ends were 6 bases for V and 5 bases for J; bases not matched to a gene: 7. Here the CDR3 reads CSVLTTGGDTQYF. DNA of the CDR3: TGCAGCGTCCTCACAACAGGGGGAGATACGCAGTATTTT.

The CDR3 sequence is CASSEGDLKTQYF. The CDR3 nucleotides read TGTGCCAGCAGTGAGGGGGATTTAAAGACCCAGTACTTC. The rearrangement joins TRBV6-1 to TRBJ2-5; D tentatively fits TRBD1 or TRBD2 (5 bases each). CDR1 and CDR2 (germline): MNHNS, SASEGT. CDR3 length equals 13 residues. With 3 bases removed from V and 6 bases from J, the gap between germline ends came to 11 bases.

The chain links TRBV5-6 to TRBJ2-3; maybe TRBD1 (6 bases). The CDR3 extends over 15 amino acids. Between the trimmed V and J ends, which lost 1 base and 5 bases, there was a span of 14 bases. Germline CDR1 SGHDT, CDR2 YYEEEE. CDR3 DNA sequence: TGTGCCAGCAGCTTGAGAGTTACAGGGTTAGATACGCAGTATTTT. It codes for CASSLRVTGLDTQYF.

This chain joins TRBV7-9 and TRBJ2-2; a possible D gene is TRBD1 (5 bases). Germline-derived CDR1 and CDR2 are SEHNR and FQNEAQ (reference sequence). The CDR3 sequence is 16 residues long. V was trimmed by 0 bases and J by 4 bases, leaving 12 bases between them. The CDR3 is CASSLALPGPTGELFF. In nucleotides, the CDR3 is TGTGCCAGCAGCTTAGCGTTACCAGGGCCCACCGGGGAGCTGTTTTTT.

V is TRBV14 and J is TRBJ1-4; 8 bases agree with TRBD1. The junction had 8 bases not matched to a gene; V was cut back by 1 base and J by 4 bases. The CDR3 consists of 17 residues. From germline, CDR1 is SGHDN and CDR2 FVKESK. The CDR3 nucleotides read TGTGCCAGCAGCCAAGCAGGACAGGGAGCGTATAATGAAAAACTGTTTTTT. Its translation is CASSQAGQGAYNEKLFF. Full variable domain (outside the CDR3, taken from reference TRBV14 and TRBJ1-4): EAGVTQFPSHSVIEKGQTVTLRCDPISGHDNLYWYRRVMGKEIKFLLHFVKESKQDESGMPNNRFLAERTGGTYSTLKVQPAELEDSGVYFCASSQAGQGAYNEKLFFGSGTQLSVL.

V usage is TRBV19 and J usage is TRBJ1-1; D is uncertain. Germline CDR1 and CDR2: LNHDA and SQIVND (reference sequence). V was pared by 2 bases and J by 1 base, with 8 bases between. The CDR3 spans 14 residues. CDR3 protein: CASSISGSNTEAFF. CDR3 nucleotides: TGTGCCAGTAGTATAAGCGGTTCGAACACTGAAGCTTTCTTT.

The chain uses TRBV19 and TRBJ2-3, with a weak D call TRBD2 (5 bases). The germline V gene encodes CDR1 LNHDA and CDR2 SQIVND (reference sequence). Deletions cut 5 bases from V and 2 bases from J, with 11 bases between. This CDR3 region has 14 residues. This CDR3 is CASSVLAHTDTQYF. The CDR3 nucleotides read TGTGCCAGTAGTGTTCTAGCTCACACAGATACGCAGTATTTT.

The chain uses TRBV7-6 and TRBJ2-2, with 9 bases aligning to TRBD1. The CDR3 loop spans 15 amino acids. The J segment lost 6 bases and the V segment lost 5 bases, leaving 7 bases of the junction unmatched. Germline loops: CDR1 SGHVS, CDR2 FNYEAQ. The CDR3 DNA sequence: TGTGCCAGCAGCCAGGGACAGGGTATCTCCGGGGAGCTGTTTTTT. It yields the protein CASSQGQGISGELFF.